The clone carrying this TCR beta chain has at least ten counts. With 1 base removed from V and 0 bases from J, the gap between germline ends came to 5 bases. The CDR3 contains 14 residues. The V gene's germline CDR1 is LGHNA and CDR2 YSLEER. TCRdb ran MiXCR on the RT-PCR reads and lists one entry per CDR3 protein. The sample carries some 960,000 distinct CDR3 sequences, more than 15% recorded once. The data originate from a study of patients and donors after allogeneic stem cell transplantation. The V call is TRBV4-3, the J call TRBJ2-3, with D possibly TRBD2 on 5 matching bases. Sequencing input: blood, either unsorted or a sorted T cell fraction (not recorded which). This TCR was recovered from a human donor who was either an allogeneic HSCT recipient or a stem cell or donor lymphocyte infusion donor (not recorded which). It is not recorded whose cells these are; they may come from a transplant donor. The CDR3 sequence is CASSQGGSTDTQYF. The CDR3 DNA follows: TGCGCCAGCAGCCAAGGAGGGAGCACAGATACGCAGTATTTT.